This T cell receptor beta chain is drawn from a study of blood T cell repertoires in COVID-19. Overall study: Specimens from acute and convalescent COVID-19 originated in the United States, Italy and Spain.

Original analysis: From reference gene primer amplification, estimates of nucleated cell counts were derived. Sequencing was performed with immunoSEQ multiplex PCR; in TCRdb, only in-frame clones are kept and a portion is missing. The V and J calls and clone size were taken over from that table, and D and trimming were inferred from the DNA. The data contain about 410,000 clones, roughly 87% of them singletons. The CDR3 has 15 residues. Germline trimming cut 8 bases from V and 2 bases from J; bases unmatched to any gene: 11. Germline assignment: CDR1 LNHDA and CDR2 SQIVND (reference sequence). Participant-reported clinical history was the basis for cohort assignment.

The origin of this receptor is a man between 18 and 35 years old who had recovered from COVID-19. Sample: PBMCs or T cells enriched from blood (not recorded which). The chain has TRBV19 and TRBJ2-5; 7 bases match TRBD1. The CDR3 coding sequence is TGTGCCAGTCCACGACAGGGCAGGGGGCAAGAGACCCAGTACTTC. Translation: CASPRQGRGQETQYF.